The next 20 T cell receptor beta chains were all read from a single sample in a study of spatial heterogeneity in lung cancer (dated by TCRdb to the late 2010s). What the time point label conveys for this sample: sample taken at primary tumor resection. The receptor library was made with 5' RACE. This sample was sequenced with a NextSeq 500. TCRdb cleaned the public reads at Q25 with fastp, built clones with MiXCR and kept in-frame beta chains. Each record represents a unique CDR3 protein, reported with the most common genes and DNA among its rows. Here the sample has some 22,000 distinct CDR3 sequences; more than 5% occur a single time. The ten largest clones represent about 32% of the sample. The source was PBMCs, collected at surgery. The receptor set was obtained from a male donor with early-stage non-small cell lung cancer.

There are many counts of this clonotype. This chain uses TRBV7-9 with TRBJ2-3; D is perhaps TRBD2 (5 bases). The V gene's germline CDR1 is SEHNR and CDR2 FQNEAQ (reference sequence). This CDR3 has 16 amino acids. V dropped 0 bases and J dropped 1 base, with 11 bases sitting between them. The CDR3 coding sequence is TGTGCCAGCAGCTTAGCCCTAGCCACTGGCACAGATACGCAGTATTTT. Protein: CASSLALATGTDTQYF.

This clonotype was seen many times. The CDR3 sequence is CATLAQGSTDTQYF. The CDR3, as DNA: TGTGCCACCCTTGCCCAGGGGTCCACAGATACGCAGTATTTT. This sequence joins TRBV19 and TRBJ2-3; tentatively, D is TRBD1 (6 bases). Looked up from germline, CDR1 is LNHDA and CDR2 is SQIVND (reference sequence). The CDR3 loop spans 14 amino acids. The germline V and J ends were trimmed by 10 bases and 2 bases, with 16 bases remaining between them.

Many counts were recorded for this clonotype. V and J are TRBV6-5 and TRBJ1-3, with D uncertain. Germline V gene sequence: CDR1 MNHEY, CDR2 SVGAGI. V was cut by 3 bases and J by 0 bases, with 9 bases left in between. This CDR3 is built from 15 residues. The CDR3 DNA follows: TGTGCCAGCAGTTATTCCTATGTCTCTGGAAACACCATATATTTT. This encodes CASSYSYVSGNTIYF.

Many counts were recorded for this clonotype. The rearrangement joins TRBV28 to TRBJ2-1; D is possibly TRBD2 (6 bases). The CDR3 is 15 residues long. Germline CDR1 MDHEN, CDR2 SYDVKM. The V end lost 4 bases, the J end lost 5 bases, and 15 bases lay between the germline ends. Written as DNA, the CDR3 is TGTGCCAGCAGTTCCCCCCCCCGGAGGGACAATGAGCAGTTCTTC. Translation gives CASSSPPRRDNEQFF.

This chain connects TRBV12-3 or TRBV12-4 to TRBJ2-5; TRBD2 matches at 7 bases. V gave up 0 bases and J gave up 1 base; unmatched junction bases: 5. CDR3 size: 16 residues. CDR3 nucleotide sequence: TGTGCCAGCAGTTTAGCGCGTCTAGCGGCCCAAGAGACCCAGTACTTC. Translated, it gives CASSLARLAAQETQYF.

This clonotype was detected ten times or more. The rearrangement uses TRBV2 and TRBJ2-7; 12 bases fit TRBD2. Trimming took 5 bases from V and 6 from J; bases not matched to a gene: 5. The CDR3 consists of 14 residues. Germline V gene data show CDR1 as SNHLY and CDR2 as FYNNEI. CDR3 sequence reads: CASSQEGLAGEQYF. CDR3 in DNA: TGTGCCAGCAGTCAAGAGGGACTAGCGGGCGAGCAGTACTTC.

The table lists this clonotype with many counts. The chain employs TRBV2 and TRBJ2-1; tentative D call: TRBD1 (6 bases). V was pared by 4 bases and J by 12 bases, with 22 bases between. CDR1 is SNHLY, CDR2 FYNNEI, per germline. The CDR3 is 15 amino acids. CDR3 sequence: CASSVVPSQTGPQFF. CDR3 in DNA: TGTGCCAGCAGTGTAGTTCCCAGCCAGACAGGCCCGCAGTTCTTC.

This clonotype has a count of ten or more. The chain is built from TRBV29-1 and TRBJ1-2; no definite D call. The germline V and J ends were trimmed by 0 bases and 6 bases, with 17 bases remaining between them. This CDR3 is built from 15 residues. Germline CDR1 reads SQVTM; CDR2 reads ANQGSEA. In DNA, the CDR3 is TGCAGCGTTGAAGATCCGCGGCGGATGAAGGATGGCTACACCTTC. The encoded protein is CSVEDPRRMKDGYTF.

This clonotype was seen at least ten times. This chain links TRBV13 with TRBJ2-5; D is tentatively TRBD1 or TRBD2 (5 bases each). Trimming pared 5 bases from V and 1 base from J, leaving 14 bases between. In germline, CDR1 is PRHDT, CDR2 FYEKMQ (reference sequence). The CDR3 runs 15 residues. The CDR3 nucleotides read TGTGCCAGCAGCCCCCCGGGACCGAGCCAAGAGACCCAGTACTTC. Residues: CASSPPGPSQETQYF. The full variable domain, completed using reference TRBV13 and TRBJ2-5, is AAGVIQSPRHLIKEKRETATLKCYPIPRHDTVYWYQQGPGQDPQFLISFYEKMQSDKGSIPDRFSAQQFSDYHSELNMSSLELGDSALYFCASSPPGPSQETQYFGPGTRLLVL.

This clonotype has a count of ten or more. The chain couples TRBV7-9 to TRBJ2-1; D unclear. The CDR3 contains 11 residues. Between the trimmed V and J ends, which lost 7 bases and 10 bases, there was a span of 11 bases. Germline loops: CDR1 SEHNR, CDR2 FQNEAQ (reference sequence). CDR3 region: CASNPGKEQFF. CDR3 bases: TGTGCCAGCAATCCTGGGAAGGAGCAGTTCTTC.

In this sample, this clonotype turned up many times. The V call is TRBV7-9, the J call TRBJ2-2, with D possibly called TRBD1 or TRBD2 (6 bases each). Per the germline V gene, CDR1 is SEHNR and CDR2 is FQNEAQ (reference sequence). CDR3 size: 16 residues. V was clipped by 5 bases and J by 5 bases, with 18 bases between them. CDR3 region: CASSLLRGVQTGELFF. The CDR3 DNA follows: TGTGCCAGCAGCCTACTTAGGGGGGTTCAAACCGGGGAGCTGTTTTTT. The whole variable domain, remainder taken from reference TRBV7-9 and TRBJ2-2, is DTGVSQNPRHKITKRGQNVTFRCDPISEHNRLYWYRQTLGQGPEFLTYFQNEAQLEKSRLLSDRFSAERPKGSFSTLEIQRTEQGDSAMYLCASSLLRGVQTGELFFGEGSRLTVL.

This clonotype came up many times. The chain recombines TRBV20-1 with TRBJ1-5, with 8 nucleotides matching TRBD1. Trimming cost V 3 bases and J 4 bases; bases outside gene matches: 8. Germline V gene sequence: CDR1 DFQATT, CDR2 SNEGSKA (reference sequence). The length of the CDR3 is 15 residues. CDR3 in amino acids: CSASSKDRGNQPQHF. The CDR3 DNA reads as TGCAGTGCTAGCTCAAAAGACAGGGGAAATCAGCCCCAGCATTTT.

This clonotype was counted ten times or more. The chain uses TRBV9 and TRBJ2-3, with a weak D call TRBD2 (6 bases). This CDR3 is built from 16 residues. Germline V gene sequence: CDR1 SGDLS, CDR2 YYNGEE. The V gene lost 0 bases and the J gene lost 3 bases, with 14 bases spanning the gap. This chain's CDR3 is CASSVGATAGTDTQYF. The CDR3 DNA reads as TGTGCCAGCAGCGTAGGGGCCACGGCGGGGACAGATACGCAGTATTTT. Full variable domain (outside the CDR3, taken from reference TRBV9 and TRBJ2-3): DSGVTQTPKHLITATGQRVTLRCSPRSGDLSVYWYQQSLDQGLQFLIQYYNGEERAKGNILERFSAQQFPDLHSELNLSSLELGDSALYFCASSVGATAGTDTQYFGPGTRLTVL.

In this sample, this clonotype turned up many times. J is TRBJ2-3 and V is TRBV5-1; D is uncertain. Trimming left V 0 bases short and J 3 bases short, with 11 bases between. Germline loops: CDR1 SGHRS, CDR2 YFSETQ. The CDR3 contains 15 residues. Here the CDR3 DNA reads TGCGCCAGCAGCTTGGGCGGAGAAGGGACAGATACGCAGTATTTT. Its protein product is CASSLGGEGTDTQYF.

Ten or more counts support this clonotype. V gene TRBV30 combines with J gene TRBJ2-3; 12 bases are a match to TRBD2. The J segment lost 4 bases and the V segment lost 7 bases, leaving 3 bases of the junction unmatched. CDR3 length equals 13 residues. Per germline, CDR1 GTSNPN and CDR2 SVGIG (reference sequence). CDR3 in amino acids: CASTSGSADTQYF. The CDR3 nucleotides read TGTGCCTCGACTAGCGGGAGCGCAGATACGCAGTATTTT.

This clonotype was counted at least ten times. The CDR3 is CASSLEPYNSPLHF. In DNA, the CDR3 is TGTGCCAGCAGCTTAGAACCCTATAATTCACCCCTCCACTTT. This chain links TRBV7-9 with TRBJ1-6; D not certain. The CDR3 consists of 14 residues. V shed 1 base and J shed 2 bases, with 3 bases lying between them. CDR1 SEHNR and CDR2 FQNEAQ come from the germline V gene (reference sequence).

This clonotype has just a few counts. V and J are TRBV7-2 and TRBJ1-1, with a tentative D call TRBD1 (6 bases). CDR1 and CDR2 (germline): SGHTA, FQGNSA. The V and J ends lost 5 bases and 4 bases respectively, with 17 bases between them. The CDR3 spans 15 residues. The CDR3 is CASSLMTGDVTEAFF. CDR3 coding DNA: TGTGCCAGCAGCCTGATGACAGGCGACGTCACTGAAGCTTTCTTT.

This clonotype was detected many times. V usage is TRBV30 and J usage is TRBJ2-6; maybe TRBD1 (6 bases). Deletions cut 3 bases from V and 0 bases from J, with 15 bases between. Germline CDR1 is GTSNPN and CDR2 is SVGIG (reference sequence). This CDR3 is 17 amino acids long. DNA of the CDR3: TGTGCCTGGAGCGCCGGGACATCCGTCTCTGGGGCCAACGTCCTGACTTTC. Its protein product is CAWSAGTSVSGANVLTF. Filled out from reference TRBV30 and TRBJ2-6, the complete variable domain reads SQTIHQWPATLVQPVGSPLSLECTVEGTSNPNLYWYRQAAGRGLQLLFYSVGIGQISSEVPQNLSASRPQDRQFILSSKKLLLSDSGFYLCAWSAGTSVSGANVLTFGAGSRLTVL.

This clonotype came up many times. The chain recombines TRBV24-1 with TRBJ1-2, with 7 positions matching TRBD1. Unmatched junction bases numbered 1, after V lost 2 bases and J lost 5 bases. The CDR3 is 13 residues long. Germline CDR1 and CDR2: KGHDR and SFDVKD. The CDR3 nucleotides are TGTGCCACCAGTGATTACAGGGGATATGGCTACACCTTC. Translation gives CATSDYRGYGYTF.

This clonotype was counted ten times or more. The chain joins TRBV3-1 to TRBJ2-7; weak D call: TRBD1 (5 bases). Germline V lookup: CDR1 LGHDT, CDR2 YNNKEL (reference sequence). The CDR3 is 17 residues long. Trimming cost V 1 base and J 5 bases, with 21 bases left between them. Here the CDR3 reads CASSQGSRSGYVNEQYF. The CDR3 DNA reads as TGTGCCAGCAGCCAAGGGTCCCGTTCAGGGTATGTCAACGAGCAGTACTTC.